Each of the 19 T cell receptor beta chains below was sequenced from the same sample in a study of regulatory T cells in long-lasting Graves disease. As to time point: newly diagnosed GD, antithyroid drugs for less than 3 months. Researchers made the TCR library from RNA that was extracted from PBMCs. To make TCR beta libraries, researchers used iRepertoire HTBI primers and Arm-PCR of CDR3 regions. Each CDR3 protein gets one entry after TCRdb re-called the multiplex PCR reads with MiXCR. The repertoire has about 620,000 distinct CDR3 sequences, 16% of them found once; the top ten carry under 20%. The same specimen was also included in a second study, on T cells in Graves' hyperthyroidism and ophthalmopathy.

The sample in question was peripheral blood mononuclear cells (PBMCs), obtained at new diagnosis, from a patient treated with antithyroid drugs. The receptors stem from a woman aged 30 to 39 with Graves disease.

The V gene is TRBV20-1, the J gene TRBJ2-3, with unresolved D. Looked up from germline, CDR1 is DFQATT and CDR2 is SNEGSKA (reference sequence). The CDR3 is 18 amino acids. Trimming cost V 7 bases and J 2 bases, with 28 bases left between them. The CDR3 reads CSVRPMRLDKVYTDTQYF. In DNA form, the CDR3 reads TGCAGTGTCCGACCTATGAGGCTAGATAAAGTCTACACAGATACGCAGTATTTT.

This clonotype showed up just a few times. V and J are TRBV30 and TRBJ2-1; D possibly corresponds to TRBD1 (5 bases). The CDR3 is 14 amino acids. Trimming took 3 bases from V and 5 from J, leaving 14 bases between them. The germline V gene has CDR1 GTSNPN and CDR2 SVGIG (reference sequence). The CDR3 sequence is CAWRRQTSNNEQFF. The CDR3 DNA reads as TGTGCCTGGAGGCGACAGACGTCGAACAATGAGCAGTTCTTC.

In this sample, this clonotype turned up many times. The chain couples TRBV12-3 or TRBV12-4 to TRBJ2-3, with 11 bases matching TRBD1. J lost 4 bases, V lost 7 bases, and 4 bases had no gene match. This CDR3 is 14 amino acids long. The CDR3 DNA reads TGTGCCAGCATAAAGGGACAGGGGGCAGATACGCAGTATTTT. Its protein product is CASIKGQGADTQYF.

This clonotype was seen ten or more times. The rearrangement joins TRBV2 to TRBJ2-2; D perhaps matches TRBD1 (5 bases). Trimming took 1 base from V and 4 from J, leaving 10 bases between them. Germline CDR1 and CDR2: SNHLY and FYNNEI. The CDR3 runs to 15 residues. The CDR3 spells CASSEVTRATGELFF. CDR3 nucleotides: TGTGCCAGCAGTGAAGTTACCAGGGCCACCGGGGAGCTGTTTTTT. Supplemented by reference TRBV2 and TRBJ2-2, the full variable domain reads EPEVTQTPSHQVTQMGQEVILRCVPISNHLYFYWYRQILGQKVEFLVSFYNNEISEKSEIFDDQFSVERPDGSNFTLKIRSTKLEDSAMYFCASSEVTRATGELFFGEGSRLTVL.

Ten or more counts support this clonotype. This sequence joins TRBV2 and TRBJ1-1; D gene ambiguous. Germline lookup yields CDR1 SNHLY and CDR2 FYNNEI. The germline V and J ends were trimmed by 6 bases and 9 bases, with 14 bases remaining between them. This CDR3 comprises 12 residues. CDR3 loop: CASSFMAGQAFF. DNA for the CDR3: TGTGCCAGCAGCTTCATGGCGGGTCAAGCTTTCTTT.

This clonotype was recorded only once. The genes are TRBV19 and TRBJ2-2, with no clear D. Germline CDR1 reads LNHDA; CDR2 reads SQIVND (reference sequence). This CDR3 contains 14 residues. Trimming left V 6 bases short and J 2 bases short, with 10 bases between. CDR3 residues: CASRFTVNTGELFF. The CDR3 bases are TGTGCCAGTAGATTTACAGTTAACACCGGGGAGCTGTTTTTT.

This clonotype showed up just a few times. CDR3 nucleotide sequence: TGTGCCTGGAGAAGGGCGGGACGGGGGGCCTCCATAGAGACCCAGTACTTC. It translates to CAWRRAGRGASIETQYF. V is TRBV30 and J is TRBJ2-5, with D tentatively TRBD2 (7 bases). The CDR3 is 17 residues long. The germline CDR1 and CDR2 sequences are GTSNPN and SVGIG (reference sequence). Trimming pared 3 bases from V and 4 bases from J, leaving 24 bases between.

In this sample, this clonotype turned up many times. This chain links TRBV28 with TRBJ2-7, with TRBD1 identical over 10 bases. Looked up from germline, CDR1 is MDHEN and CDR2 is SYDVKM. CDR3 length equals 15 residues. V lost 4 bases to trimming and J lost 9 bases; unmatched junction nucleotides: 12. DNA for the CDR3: TGTGCCAGCAGTTCCAATCCCCCGGGACAGGGGTTGCAGTACTTC. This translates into CASSSNPPGQGLQYF.

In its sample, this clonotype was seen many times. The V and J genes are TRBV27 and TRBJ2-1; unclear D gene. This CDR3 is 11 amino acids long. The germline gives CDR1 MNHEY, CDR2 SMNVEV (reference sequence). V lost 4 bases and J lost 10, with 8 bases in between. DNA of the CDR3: TGTGCCAGCAGTTACCTCGCAGAGCAGTTCTTC. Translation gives CASSYLAEQFF.

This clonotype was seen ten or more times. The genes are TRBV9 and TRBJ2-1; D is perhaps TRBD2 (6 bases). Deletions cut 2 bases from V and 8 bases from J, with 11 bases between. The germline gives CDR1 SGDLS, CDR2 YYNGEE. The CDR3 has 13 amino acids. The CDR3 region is CASSVTGSDEQFF. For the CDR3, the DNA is TGTGCCAGCAGCGTGACCGGGAGTGATGAGCAGTTCTTC.

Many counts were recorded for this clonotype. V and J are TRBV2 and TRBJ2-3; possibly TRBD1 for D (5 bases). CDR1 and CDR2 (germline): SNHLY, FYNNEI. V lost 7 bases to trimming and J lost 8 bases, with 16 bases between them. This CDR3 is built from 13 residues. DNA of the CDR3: TGTGCCAGCATGCCGCAGGGATTGGTTACGCAGTATTTT. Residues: CASMPQGLVTQYF.

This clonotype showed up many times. The CDR3 DNA reads TGTGCCTGGAGTGTATGTTGGGACAGGGGGTGCGAGCAGTACTTC. It translates to CAWSVCWDRGCEQYF. V is TRBV30 and J is TRBJ2-7; 11 nucleotides match TRBD1. The CDR3 contains 15 residues. V was pared by 0 bases and J by 6 bases, with 7 bases of the junction left unmatched. CDR1 and CDR2 (germline): GTSNPN, SVGIG (reference sequence).

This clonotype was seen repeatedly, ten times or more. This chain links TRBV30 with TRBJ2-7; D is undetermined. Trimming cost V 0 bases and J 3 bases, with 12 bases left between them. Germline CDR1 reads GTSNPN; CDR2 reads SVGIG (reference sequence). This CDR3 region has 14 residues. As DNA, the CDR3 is TGTGCCTGGAGTGTACGTGGCAGACGCTACGAGCAGTACTTC. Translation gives CAWSVRGRRYEQYF.

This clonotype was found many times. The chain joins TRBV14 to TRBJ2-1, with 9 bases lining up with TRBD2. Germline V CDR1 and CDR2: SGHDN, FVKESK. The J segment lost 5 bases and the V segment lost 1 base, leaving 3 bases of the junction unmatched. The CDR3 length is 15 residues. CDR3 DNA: TGTGCCAGCAGCCAAGGACTAGCGGTTAACAATGAGCAGTTCTTC. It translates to CASSQGLAVNNEQFF.

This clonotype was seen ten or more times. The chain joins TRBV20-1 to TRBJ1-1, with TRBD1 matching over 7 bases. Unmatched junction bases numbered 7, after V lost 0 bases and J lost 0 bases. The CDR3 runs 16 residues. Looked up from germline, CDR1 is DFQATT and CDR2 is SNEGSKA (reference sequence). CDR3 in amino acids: CSARDSRGRMNTEAFF. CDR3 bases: TGCAGTGCTAGAGATTCGAGGGGGCGGATGAACACTGAAGCTTTCTTT.

CDR3 protein: CASSSSDPRVGTEAFF. The DNA of the CDR3 is TGTGCCAGCAGTTCCTCGGACCCTCGGGTAGGTACTGAAGCTTTCTTT. This sequence joins TRBV6-9 and TRBJ1-1; D is uncertain. CDR1 is MNHGY and CDR2 is SVAAGI in the germline V gene. V gave up 4 bases and J gave up 5 bases, with 20 bases separating them. The CDR3 runs to 16 residues.

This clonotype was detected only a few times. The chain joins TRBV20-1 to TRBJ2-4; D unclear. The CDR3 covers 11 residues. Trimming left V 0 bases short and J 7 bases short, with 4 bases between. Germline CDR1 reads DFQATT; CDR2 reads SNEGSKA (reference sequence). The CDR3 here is CSARDTNIQYF. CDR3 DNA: TGCAGTGCTAGAGATACGAACATTCAGTACTTC.

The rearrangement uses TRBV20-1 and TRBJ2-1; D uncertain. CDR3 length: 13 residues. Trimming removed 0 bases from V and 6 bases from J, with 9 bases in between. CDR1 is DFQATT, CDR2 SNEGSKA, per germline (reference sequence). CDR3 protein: CSAREHVSNEQFF. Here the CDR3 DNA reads TGCAGTGCTAGAGAGCATGTGTCCAATGAGCAGTTCTTC.

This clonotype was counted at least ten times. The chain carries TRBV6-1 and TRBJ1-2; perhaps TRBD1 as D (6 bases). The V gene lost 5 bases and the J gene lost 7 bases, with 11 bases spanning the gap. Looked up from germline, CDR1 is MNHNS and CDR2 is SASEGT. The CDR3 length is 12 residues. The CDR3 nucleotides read TGTGCCAGCAGTACAGGGAGTGGTGGCTACACCTTC. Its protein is CASSTGSGGYTF.